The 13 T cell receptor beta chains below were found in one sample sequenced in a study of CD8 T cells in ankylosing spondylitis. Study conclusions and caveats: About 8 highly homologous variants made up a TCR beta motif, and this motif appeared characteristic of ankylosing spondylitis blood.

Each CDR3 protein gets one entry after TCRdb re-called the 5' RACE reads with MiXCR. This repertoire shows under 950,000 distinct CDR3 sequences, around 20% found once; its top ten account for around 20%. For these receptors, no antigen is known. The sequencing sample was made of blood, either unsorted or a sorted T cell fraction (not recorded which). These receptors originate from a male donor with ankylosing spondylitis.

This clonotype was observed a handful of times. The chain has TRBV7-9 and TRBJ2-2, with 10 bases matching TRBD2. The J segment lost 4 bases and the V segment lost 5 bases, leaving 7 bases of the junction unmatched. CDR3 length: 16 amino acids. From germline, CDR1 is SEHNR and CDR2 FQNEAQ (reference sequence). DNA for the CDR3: TGTGCCAGCAGCACTCTAGCGGGAGTATCCACCGGGGAGCTGTTTTTT. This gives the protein CASSTLAGVSTGELFF.

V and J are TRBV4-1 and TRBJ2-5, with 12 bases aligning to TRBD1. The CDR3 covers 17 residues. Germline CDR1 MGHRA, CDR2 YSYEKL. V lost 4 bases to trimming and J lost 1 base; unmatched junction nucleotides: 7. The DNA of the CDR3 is TGCGCCAGCAGCCCGGCAGGGACAGGGGGCGGCCAAGAGACCCAGTACTTC. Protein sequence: CASSPAGTGGGQETQYF.

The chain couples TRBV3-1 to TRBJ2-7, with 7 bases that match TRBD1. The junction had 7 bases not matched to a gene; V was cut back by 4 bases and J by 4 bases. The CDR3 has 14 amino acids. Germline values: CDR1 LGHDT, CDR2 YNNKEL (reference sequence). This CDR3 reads CASSPDRSRYEQYF. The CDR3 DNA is TGTGCCAGCAGCCCGGACAGGTCCAGGTACGAGCAGTACTTC.

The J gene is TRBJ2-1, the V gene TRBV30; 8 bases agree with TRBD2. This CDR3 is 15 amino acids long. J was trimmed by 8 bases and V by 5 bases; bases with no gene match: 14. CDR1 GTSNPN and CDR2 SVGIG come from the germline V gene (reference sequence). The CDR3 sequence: CAWGGSGIGGHEQFF. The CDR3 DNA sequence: TGTGCCTGGGGAGGTAGCGGGATAGGCGGGCATGAGCAGTTCTTC.

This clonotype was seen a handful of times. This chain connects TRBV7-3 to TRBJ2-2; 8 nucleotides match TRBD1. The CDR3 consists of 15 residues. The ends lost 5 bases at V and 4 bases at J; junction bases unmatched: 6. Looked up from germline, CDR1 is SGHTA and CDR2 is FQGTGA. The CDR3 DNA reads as TGTGCCAGCAGCCCCTACACAGGGGGCACCGGGGAGCTGTTTTTT. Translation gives CASSPYTGGTGELFF.

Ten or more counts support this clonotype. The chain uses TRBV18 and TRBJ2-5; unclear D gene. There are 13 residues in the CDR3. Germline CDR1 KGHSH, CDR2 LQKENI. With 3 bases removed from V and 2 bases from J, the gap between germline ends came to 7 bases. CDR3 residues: CASSPTLQETQYF. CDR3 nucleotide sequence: TGTGCCAGCTCACCGACCTTACAAGAGACCCAGTACTTC.

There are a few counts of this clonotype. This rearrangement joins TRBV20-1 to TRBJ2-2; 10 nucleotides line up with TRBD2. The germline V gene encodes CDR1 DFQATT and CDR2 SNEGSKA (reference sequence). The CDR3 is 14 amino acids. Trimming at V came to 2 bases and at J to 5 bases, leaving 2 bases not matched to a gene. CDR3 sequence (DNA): TGCAGTGCTAGACTAGCGGGGGCGACCGGGGAGCTGTTTTTT. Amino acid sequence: CSARLAGATGELFF.

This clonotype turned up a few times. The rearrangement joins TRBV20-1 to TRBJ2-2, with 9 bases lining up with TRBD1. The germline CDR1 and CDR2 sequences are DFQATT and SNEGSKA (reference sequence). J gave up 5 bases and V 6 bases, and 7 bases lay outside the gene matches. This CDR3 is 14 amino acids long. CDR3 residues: CSALDRGRTGELFF. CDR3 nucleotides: TGCAGTGCCCTCGACAGGGGGAGAACCGGGGAGCTGTTTTTT.

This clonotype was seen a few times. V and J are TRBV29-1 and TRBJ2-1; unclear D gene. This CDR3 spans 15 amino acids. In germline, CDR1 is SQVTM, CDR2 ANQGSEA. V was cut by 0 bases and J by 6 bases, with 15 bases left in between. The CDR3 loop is CSVEEGYTPFNEQFF. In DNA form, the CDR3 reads TGCAGCGTTGAAGAGGGGTACACCCCTTTCAATGAGCAGTTCTTC.

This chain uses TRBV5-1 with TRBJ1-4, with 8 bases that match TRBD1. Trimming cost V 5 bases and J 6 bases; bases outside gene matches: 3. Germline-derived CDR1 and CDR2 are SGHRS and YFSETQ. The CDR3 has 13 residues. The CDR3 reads CASRGQGHEKLFF. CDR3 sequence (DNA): TGCGCCAGCAGAGGACAGGGTCATGAAAAACTGTTTTTT.

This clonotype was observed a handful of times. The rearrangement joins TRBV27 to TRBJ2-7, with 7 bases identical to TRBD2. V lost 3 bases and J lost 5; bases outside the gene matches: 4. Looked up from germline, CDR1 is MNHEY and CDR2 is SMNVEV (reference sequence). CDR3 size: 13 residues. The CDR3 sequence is CASSFGGWDEQYF. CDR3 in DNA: TGTGCCAGCAGTTTCGGGGGGTGGGACGAGCAGTACTTC.

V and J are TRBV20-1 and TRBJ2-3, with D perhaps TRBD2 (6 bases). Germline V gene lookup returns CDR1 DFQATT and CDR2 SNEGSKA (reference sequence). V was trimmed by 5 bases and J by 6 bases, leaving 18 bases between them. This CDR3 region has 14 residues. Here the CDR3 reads CSASPPTSSDTQYF. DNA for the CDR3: TGCAGTGCTTCCCCACCAACTAGCTCGGATACGCAGTATTTT.

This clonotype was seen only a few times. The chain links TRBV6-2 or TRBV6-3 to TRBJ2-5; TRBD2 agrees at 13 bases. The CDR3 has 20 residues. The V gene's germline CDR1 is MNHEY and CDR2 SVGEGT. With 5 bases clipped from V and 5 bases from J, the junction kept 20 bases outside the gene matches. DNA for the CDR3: TGTGCCAGCAGTCGGGTTCAGACTAGCGGGAGGAGTAGGGGGCAGGAGACCCAGTACTTC. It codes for CASSRVQTSGRSRGQETQYF.